This T cell receptor beta chain was obtained from a study of blood T cell repertoires in COVID-19. Background on the study: Samples representing acute and convalescent COVID-19 were sourced from the United States, Italy and Spain. Nucleic acid was either cDNA or gDNA, and it came from T cells, B-cell-depleted T cells, or PBMCs.

The V gene's germline CDR1 is MNHEY and CDR2 SVGAGI. This CDR3 has 14 residues. Trimming shortened V by 6 bases and J by 2 bases, and 11 bases separated the two germline ends. In the study's own analysis: Estimated nucleated cell counts came from reference gene primer amplification. Clones were sequenced by immunoSEQ multiplex PCR, and TCRdb holds only the in-frame ones, with some missing. The DNA gave D and trimming, while V, J and clone size come from that table. The data hold around 28,000 clones, with about 85% observed a single time. The rearrangement uses TRBV6-5 and TRBJ1-3, with D maybe TRBD1 (5 bases). The origin of this receptor is a human donor in a cohort sampled during active COVID-19. Material for sequencing was peripheral blood. The CDR3 sequence is CASRPAGAGNTIYF. DNA for the CDR3: TGTGCCAGCAGACCCGCGGGGGCTGGAAACACCATATATTTT.